The rows below give T cell receptor beta chains drawn from one sample of a study of blood T cells in healthy people across ages. A single record per CDR3 protein comes from TCRdb applying MiXCR to the 5' RACE reads. The sample contains around 650,000 distinct CDR3 sequences, about 34% of which appear only once. Sequenced input: blood. These receptors originate from an elderly woman in good health. Both conserved end residues are part of each CDR3. A D gene is named only where the DNA matches it firmly. Size values are once, few and many counts, or a class for expanded clones, and some rows have none.

- | TRBJ2-7 | TRBV7-9 | - | TGTGCCAGCAGCCCGGGGGTTGGCCTCCCCGGGTACTTC | CASSPGVGLPGYF
TRBD2 | TRBJ2-3 | TRBV6-6 | many | TGTGCCAGCAGTGGTACCCTAGCGGGTGACACAGATACGCAGTATTTT | CASSGTLAGDTDTQYF
TRBD2 | TRBJ2-5 | TRBV6-1 | - | TGTGCCAGCAGGAGACTAGCGGGGAGCCAAGAGACCCAGTACTTC | CASRRLAGSQETQYF
TRBD1 | TRBJ2-7 | TRBV6-1 | many | TGTGCCAGCAGCGTCGACAGGGTGGTTTACGAGCAGTACTTC | CASSVDRVVYEQYF
- | TRBJ1-6 | TRBV20-1 | few | TGCAGTGCTAGAGCTTCAGGGGTTACCTATAATTCACCCCTCCACTTT | CSARASGVTYNSPLHF
- | TRBJ2-1 | TRBV29-1 | many | TGCAGCGTTGACCGGGGGCGATCCAATGAGCAGTTCTTC | CSVDRGRSNEQFF
- | TRBJ1-1 | TRBV7-9 | few | TGTGCCAGCAGCTTCGTGATGTCGGGAGGGTACACTGAAGCTTTCTTT | CASSFVMSGGYTEAFF
- | TRBJ2-3 | TRBV7-2 | many | TGTGCCAGCAGCTTGAGGGGGGGCGGAGATACGCAGTATTTT | CASSLRGGGDTQYF
- | TRBJ2-3 | TRBV12-3/TRBV12-4 | many | TGTGCCAGCAGTTTAGGACACTCCCGCCTCACAGATACGCAGTATTTT | CASSLGHSRLTDTQYF
- | TRBJ1-2 | TRBV5-1 | - | TGCGCCAGCAGCGCACAAGGTATGGACTATGGCTACACCTTC | CASSAQGMDYGYTF
- | TRBJ1-2 | TRBV10-3 | few | TGTGCCATTATGGACGGCCGATCTAACTATGGCTACACCTTC | CAIMDGRSNYGYTF
- | TRBJ1-1 | TRBV20-1 | many | TGCAGTGCTAACCCGGGAGGGGGAACGGGAGCTTTCTTT | CSANPGGGTGAFF
- | TRBJ2-5 | TRBV20-1 | - | TGCAGTGCTAGAGGTTCCAGGACTCCAAATCCTCTCCAAGAGACCCAGTACTTC | CSARGSRTPNPLQETQYF
TRBD2 | TRBJ2-7 | TRBV20-1 | many | TGCAGTGCTGAAGCGGGGACCTACGAGCAGTACTTC | CSAEAGTYEQYF
- | TRBJ2-7 | TRBV6-2/TRBV6-3 | many | TGTGCCAGCAGCGTACCCTACGAGCAGTACTTC | CASSVPYEQYF
- | TRBJ1-5 | TRBV7-9 | few | TGTGCCAGCAGCTTAGGTGGTACCCAGCCCCAGCATTTT | CASSLGGTQPQHF
- | TRBJ2-4 | TRBV7-8 | - | TGTGCCAGCAGCTTAGGTAAACGCCAGCCTCCGGCCAAAAACATTCAGTACTTC | CASSLGKRQPPAKNIQYF
- | TRBJ1-6 | TRBV5-5 | many | TGTGCCAGCAGCGTGGGGACGGCCGATAATTCACCCCTCCACTTT | CASSVGTADNSPLHF
TRBD2 | TRBJ2-1 | TRBV7-6 | - | TGTGCCAGCAGCTCAAACCCCGGGACTAGCGGGGTGAGTGAGCAGTTCTTC | CASSSNPGTSGVSEQFF
- | TRBJ2-3 | TRBV6-2/TRBV6-3 | - | TGCGCCATCGGGGACCTGACTAGCACAGATACGCAGTATTTT | CAIGDLTSTDTQYF
- | TRBJ2-1 | TRBV3-1 | once | TGTGCCAGCAGCCAATCCTTGGGGAACCCTTGCGGTGAGCAGTTCTTC | CASSQSLGNPCGEQFF
TRBD1 | TRBJ2-3 | TRBV6-5 | many | TGTGCCAGCAGTTATACCCCAGGGGGCGGGACAGATACGCAGTATTTT | CASSYTPGGGTDTQYF
TRBD2 | TRBJ2-3 | TRBV20-1 | - | TGCAGTGCTCGAACATTAGCGGGAGGAGGGGCAGATACGCAGTATTTT | CSARTLAGGGADTQYF
- | TRBJ1-5 | TRBV18 | few | TGTGCCAGCTCAGCGCGTGAGGGCAATCAGCCCCAGCATTTT | CASSAREGNQPQHF
- | TRBJ2-3 | TRBV30 | - | TGTGCCTGTGCGCCCTGGAGACAAAGCACAGATACGCAGTATTTT | CACAPWRQSTDTQYF
- | TRBJ2-6 | TRBV6-5 | - | TGTGCCAGCAGTTACCAGGGACGGAGCTCTGGGGCCAACGTCCTGACTTTC | CASSYQGRSSGANVLTF
TRBD1 | TRBJ1-1 | TRBV28 | - | TGTGCCAGCAGTTTTGAAACAGGGGCGAACACTGAAGCTTTCTTT | CASSFETGANTEAFF
TRBD1 | TRBJ2-3 | TRBV10-3 | many | TGTGCCATCAGTGAGTCGGAGACAGGGGTCCGCACAGATACGCAGTATTTT | CAISESETGVRTDTQYF
- | TRBJ1-2 | TRBV12-3/TRBV12-4 | - | TGTGCCAGCAGTTCGGATCAGGGGAGGGGTGGCTACACCTTC | CASSSDQGRGGYTF
- | TRBJ1-2 | TRBV12-3/TRBV12-4 | - | TGTGCCAGCAGTCCCTCAACAGCTAACTATGGCTACACCTTC | CASSPSTANYGYTF
- | TRBJ2-1 | TRBV20-1 | many | TGCAGTGCTAGAGATCTCCAACCCGGACCCAAGGAGCAGTTCTTC | CSARDLQPGPKEQFF
TRBD1 | TRBJ1-5 | TRBV12-3/TRBV12-4 | - | TGTGCCAGCAGTGACAGGGGTCAGGGGCCCCAGCATTTT | CASSDRGQGPQHF
- | TRBJ2-3 | TRBV7-6 | many | TGTGCCAGCAGCTCCGCGCAGAGTTACACAGATACGCAGTATTTT | CASSSAQSYTDTQYF
- | TRBJ1-4 | TRBV30 | - | TGTGCCTGGGGAGGACAGACTAATGAAAAACTGTTTTTT | CAWGGQTNEKLFF
- | TRBJ2-3 | TRBV5-1 | many | TGCGCCAGCAGCTACAGACAGAGTAGCACAGATACGCAGTATTTT | CASSYRQSSTDTQYF
TRBD1 | TRBJ1-2 | TRBV2 | many | TGTGCCAGCAGTGAAGAAGGTCCGAGGGGGCGGCAGGGCTACACCTTC | CASSEEGPRGRQGYTF
- | TRBJ1-5 | TRBV11-2 | many | TGTGCCAGCAGCTTGGTAGGGAGCAATCAGCCCCAGCATTTT | CASSLVGSNQPQHF
TRBD1 | TRBJ2-5 | TRBV3-1 | many | TGTGCCAGCAGCCATGGGACAGGAAAAGAGACCCAGTACTTC | CASSHGTGKETQYF
- | TRBJ1-1 | TRBV3-1 | many | TGTGCCAGCAGCCAAGAACAGCCGAACACTGAAGCTTTCTTT | CASSQEQPNTEAFF
TRBD2 | TRBJ2-1 | TRBV12-3/TRBV12-4 | once | TGTGCCAGCAGTAAAGGGACTAGCGGGAGGGGGTACAATGAGCAGTTCTTC | CASSKGTSGRGYNEQFF
- | TRBJ2-2 | TRBV6-5 | - | TGTGCCACTACGGACAGCTACACCGGGGAGCTGTTTTTT | CATTDSYTGELFF
TRBD2 | TRBJ2-3 | TRBV30 | - | TGTGCCTGGAGATCGGCGGGGGGCCTTACGCAGTATTTT | CAWRSAGGLTQYF
- | TRBJ1-1 | TRBV3-1 | few | TGTGCCAGCAGCCAAGAAAGGGGCCAGGGGAACACTGAAGCTTTCTTT | CASSQERGQGNTEAFF
- | TRBJ2-3 | TRBV5-1 | - | TGCGCCAGCAGCTTGAGGGGGGGGCAAACAGATACGCAGTATTTT | CASSLRGGQTDTQYF
TRBD2 | TRBJ2-5 | TRBV14 | many | TGTGCCAGCAGCGGAACGCGGGGGGGCGTGGAGACCCAGTACTTC | CASSGTRGGVETQYF
- | TRBJ1-3 | TRBV6-5 | - | TGTGCCAGCAGTCACCTCCGACAGTCCGGAAACACCATATATTTT | CASSHLRQSGNTIYF
- | TRBJ2-4 | TRBV20-1 | many | TGCAGTGCTAGAGAAGTACTAGCCAAAAACATTCAGTACTTC | CSAREVLAKNIQYF
- | TRBJ2-7 | TRBV7-2 | - | TGTGCCAGCAGCTTAGATTCGTTCAGGCTCTACGAGCAGTACTTC | CASSLDSFRLYEQYF
- | TRBJ1-2 | TRBV7-8 | many | TGTGCCAGCAGACGGTCCGCCGGCGACTATGGCTACACCTTC | CASRRSAGDYGYTF
- | TRBJ2-3 | TRBV20-1 | few | TGCAGTGCTTCCTCTTTGGGGGGACTTTTAAGAGCTAGCACAGATACGCAGTATTTT | CSASSLGGLLRASTDTQYF
- | TRBJ2-3 | TRBV10-3 | once | TGTGCCACCCTTAGCGGTCCTAGCACAGATACGCAGTATTTT | CATLSGPSTDTQYF
- | TRBJ1-2 | TRBV7-2 | many | TGTGCCAGCAGCTTAGAGGGGGGCCATTGGGGCTATGGCTACACCTTC | CASSLEGGHWGYGYTF
- | TRBJ2-3 | TRBV18 | - | TGTGCCAGCTCACCAGCAGGAAGGGATACGCAGTATTTT | CASSPAGRDTQYF
- | TRBJ2-5 | TRBV6-6 | many | TGTGCCAGCACCCTTTCGGGGGGCGGGGAGACCCAGTACTTC | CASTLSGGGETQYF